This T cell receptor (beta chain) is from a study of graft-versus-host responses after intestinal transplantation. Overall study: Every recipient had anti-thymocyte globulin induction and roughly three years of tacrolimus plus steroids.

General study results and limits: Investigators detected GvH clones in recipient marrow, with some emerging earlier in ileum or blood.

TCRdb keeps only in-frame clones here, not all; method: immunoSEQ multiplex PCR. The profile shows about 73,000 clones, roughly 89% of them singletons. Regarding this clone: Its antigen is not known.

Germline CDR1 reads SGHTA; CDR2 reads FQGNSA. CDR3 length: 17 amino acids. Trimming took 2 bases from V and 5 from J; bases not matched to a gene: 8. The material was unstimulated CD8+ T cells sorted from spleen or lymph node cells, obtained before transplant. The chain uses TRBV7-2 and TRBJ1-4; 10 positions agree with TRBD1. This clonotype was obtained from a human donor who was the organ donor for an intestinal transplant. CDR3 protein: CASSLLRQGARNEKLFF. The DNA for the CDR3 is TGTGCCAGCAGCTTACTGAGACAGGGGGCTCGGAATGAAAAACTGTTTTTT. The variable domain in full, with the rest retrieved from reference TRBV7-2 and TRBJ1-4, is GAGVSQSPSNKVTEKGKDVELRCDPISGHTALYWYRQSLGQGLEFLIYFQGNSAPDKSGLPSDRFSAERTGGSVSTLTIQRTQQEDSAVYLCASSLLRQGARNEKLFFGSGTQLSVL.